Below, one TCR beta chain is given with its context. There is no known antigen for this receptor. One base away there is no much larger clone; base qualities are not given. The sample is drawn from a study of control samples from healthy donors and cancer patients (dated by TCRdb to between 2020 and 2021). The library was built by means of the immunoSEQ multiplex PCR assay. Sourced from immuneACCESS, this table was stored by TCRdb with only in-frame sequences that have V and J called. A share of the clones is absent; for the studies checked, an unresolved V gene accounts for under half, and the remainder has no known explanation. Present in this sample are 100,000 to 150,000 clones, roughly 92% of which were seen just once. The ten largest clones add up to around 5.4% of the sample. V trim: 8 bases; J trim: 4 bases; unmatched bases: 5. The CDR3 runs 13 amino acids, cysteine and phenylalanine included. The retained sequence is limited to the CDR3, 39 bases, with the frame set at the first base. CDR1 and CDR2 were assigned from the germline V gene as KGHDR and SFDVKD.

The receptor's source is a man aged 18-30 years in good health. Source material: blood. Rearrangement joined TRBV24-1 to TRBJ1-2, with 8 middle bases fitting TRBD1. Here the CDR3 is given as CATIDRGRYGYTF. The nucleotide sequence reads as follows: TGTGCCACCATCGACAGGGGCCGCTATGGCTACACCTTC.